The next 14 T cell receptor beta chains were all read from a single sample in a study of T-cell reconstitution after alpha-beta-depleted transplantation in children. The authors prepared the TCRbeta library with unique molecular identifiers. TCRdb processed the PCR reads anew with MiXCR; each CDR3 protein has one entry. The top ten hold more than 4.5% of the sample, which has approximately 230,000 distinct CDR3 sequences, roughly a quarter seen once. The sample here was PBMCs, mostly from graft donor cells, taken 360 days after TCRalphabeta/CD19-depleted stem cell transplant. The receptor source for this set is a female patient between 2 and 15 years old who had a stem cell transplant for congenital amegakaryocytic thrombocytopenia, so the T cells may come from the graft donor.

This clonotype was detected ten times or more. The chain combines TRBV2 with TRBJ2-3; 10 nucleotides match TRBD2. Per the germline V gene, CDR1 is SNHLY and CDR2 is FYNNEI. J was trimmed by 6 bases and V by 1 base; bases with no gene match: 4. There are 15 residues in the CDR3. The CDR3 here is CASSEVTSGWDTQYF. The DNA for the CDR3 is TGTGCCAGCAGTGAAGTGACTAGCGGGTGGGATACGCAGTATTTT.

As to this clonotype: Germline is not matched at one junction end, which may reflect a read error. The V and J genes are TRBV5-1 and TRBJ2-7; weak D call: TRBD1 (6 bases). The CDR3 has 11 amino acids. The germline gives CDR1 SGHRS, CDR2 YFSETQ. CDR3 sequence: CASSFTTGRHF. Written as DNA, the CDR3 is TGCGCCAGCAGCTTTACGACAGGCCGACACTTC.

CDR3 region: CSALRGEGSREQYF. The CDR3 nucleotides read TGCAGTGCTCTCAGAGGGGAGGGGTCTCGGGAGCAGTACTTC. The chain combines TRBV20-1 with TRBJ2-7; 7 nucleotides line up with TRBD2. The CDR3 is 14 amino acids. Germline CDR1 DFQATT, CDR2 SNEGSKA (reference sequence). Trimming took 5 bases from V and 7 from J; bases not matched to a gene: 14.

This clonotype was picked up a small number of times. The V and J genes are TRBV12-3 or TRBV12-4 and TRBJ2-3; 7 nucleotides align to TRBD1. J lost 2 bases, V lost 6 bases, and 8 bases had no gene match. CDR3 length: 15 amino acids. The CDR3 loop reads CASSPRGLPTDTQYF. The CDR3 bases are TGTGCCAGCAGCCCAAGGGGGCTTCCCACAGATACGCAGTATTTT.

This clonotype has only a few counts. The rearrangement joins TRBV12-3 or TRBV12-4 to TRBJ2-7; 12 bases map to TRBD2. This CDR3 is 17 amino acids long. Trimming removed 5 bases from V and 2 bases from J; junction bases left unmatched: 10. The CDR3 sequence: CASSRVTSGGEAYEQYF. CDR3 coding DNA: TGTGCCAGCAGTCGCGTGACTAGCGGGGGCGAAGCCTACGAGCAGTACTTC.

This clonotype showed up just a few times. The chain is built from TRBV28 and TRBJ2-1; maybe TRBD2 (5 bases). Germline V gene sequence: CDR1 MDHEN, CDR2 SYDVKM. This CDR3 region has 13 residues. The V gene lost 6 bases and the J gene lost 4 bases, with 10 bases spanning the gap. The CDR3 is CASRDPGYNEQFF. The DNA of the CDR3 is TGTGCCAGCAGGGATCCGGGATACAATGAGCAGTTCTTC.

V gene TRBV10-3 combines with J gene TRBJ1-2; the D is unclear. Between the trimmed V and J ends, which lost 0 bases and 7 bases, there was a span of 12 bases. From germline, CDR1 is ENHRY and CDR2 SYGVKD. This CDR3 is 14 amino acids long. CDR3 nucleotides: TGTGCCATCAGTGAGTCGAACAGCTTAACTGGCTACACCTTC. Translating gives CAISESNSLTGYTF.

This clonotype was observed many times. This sequence joins TRBV12-3 or TRBV12-4 and TRBJ1-5; weak D call: TRBD1 (5 bases). The CDR3 is 15 amino acids. Trimming pared 6 bases from V and 3 bases from J, leaving 15 bases between. The CDR3 protein is CASSPTRQINQPQHF. As DNA, the CDR3 is TGTGCCAGCAGCCCCACCCGACAGATCAATCAGCCCCAGCATTTT.

This clonotype occurred a few times. V is TRBV5-4 and J is TRBJ2-5; D could derive from TRBD1 or TRBD2 (6 bases each). This CDR3 is 14 amino acids long. Trimming took 6 bases from V and 1 from J, leaving 13 bases between them. The germline V gene has CDR1 SGHNT and CDR2 YYREEE (reference sequence). The CDR3 loop is CASKFRGGQETQYF. The CDR3 DNA is TGTGCCAGCAAGTTCAGGGGAGGCCAAGAGACCCAGTACTTC.

The chain combines TRBV12-3 or TRBV12-4 with TRBJ2-7, with 9 bases aligning to TRBD1. V lost 6 bases, J lost 0 bases, and 6 bases stayed unmatched. This CDR3 spans 15 amino acids. CDR3 residues: CASRRTGVSSYEQYF. CDR3 DNA: TGTGCCAGCAGACGGACAGGGGTTAGCTCCTACGAGCAGTACTTC.

The V and J genes are TRBV3-1 and TRBJ2-1; D may be TRBD2 (6 bases). Trimming pared 0 bases from V and 11 bases from J, leaving 17 bases between. Germline CDR1 and CDR2: LGHDT and YNNKEL (reference sequence). The CDR3 has 15 amino acids. CDR3 sequence reads: CASSQDHLARDKQFF. The CDR3 DNA reads as TGTGCCAGCAGCCAAGATCACCTAGCGAGGGATAAGCAGTTCTTC.

V gene TRBV12-5 combines with J gene TRBJ2-3, with 7 positions matching TRBD2. After removal of 6 bases from V and 9 bases from J, the junction contained 6 bases not matched to a gene. Germline V lookup: CDR1 LGHNT, CDR2 FRNRAP. The CDR3 totals 12 residues. CDR3 nucleotides: TGTGCTAGTGGCCAATATAGCGGGACGCAGTATTTT. Encoded protein: CASGQYSGTQYF.

This clonotype appeared a few times. This sequence joins TRBV6-2 or TRBV6-3 and TRBJ2-3; D is unclear. The germline V gene encodes CDR1 MNHEY and CDR2 SVGEGT. Trimming cost V 6 bases and J 8 bases, with 12 bases left between them. The CDR3 loop spans 12 amino acids. CDR3 bases: TGTGCCAGCAGGGGAATCGTTGGTACGCAGTATTTT. Translation gives CASRGIVGTQYF.

This rearrangement joins TRBV15 to TRBJ2-1; D is uncertain. V was cut by 8 bases and J by 2 bases, with 13 bases left in between. The CDR3 loop spans 14 amino acids. Germline V gives CDR1 LNHNV, CDR2 YYDKDF (reference sequence). This chain's CDR3 is CATAWKAPYNEQFF. CDR3 nucleotides: TGTGCCACCGCATGGAAGGCTCCCTACAATGAGCAGTTCTTC.